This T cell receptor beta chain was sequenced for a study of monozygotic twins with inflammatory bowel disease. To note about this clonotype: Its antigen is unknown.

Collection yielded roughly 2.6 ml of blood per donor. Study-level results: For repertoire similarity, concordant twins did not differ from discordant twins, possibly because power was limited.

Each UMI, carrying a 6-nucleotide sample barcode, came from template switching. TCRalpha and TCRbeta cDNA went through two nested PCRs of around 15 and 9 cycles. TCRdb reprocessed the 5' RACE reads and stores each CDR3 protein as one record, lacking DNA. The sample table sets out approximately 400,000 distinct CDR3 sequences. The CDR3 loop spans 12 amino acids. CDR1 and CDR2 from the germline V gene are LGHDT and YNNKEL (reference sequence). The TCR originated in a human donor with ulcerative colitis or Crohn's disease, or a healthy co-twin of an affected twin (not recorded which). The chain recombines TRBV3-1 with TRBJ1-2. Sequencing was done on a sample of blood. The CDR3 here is CASSQDTYGYTF.